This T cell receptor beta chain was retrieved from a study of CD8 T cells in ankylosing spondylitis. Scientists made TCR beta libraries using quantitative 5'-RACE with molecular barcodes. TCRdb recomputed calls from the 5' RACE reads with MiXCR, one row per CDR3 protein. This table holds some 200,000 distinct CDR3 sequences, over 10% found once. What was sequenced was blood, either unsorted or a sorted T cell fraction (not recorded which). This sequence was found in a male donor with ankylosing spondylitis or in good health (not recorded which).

CDR3 residues: CASSPDWGNEQYF. DNA for the CDR3: TGTGCCAGCAGTCCGGACTGGGGCAACGAGCAGTACTTC. This sequence joins TRBV7-6 and TRBJ2-7; either TRBD1 or TRBD2 may supply D (5 bases each). The CDR3 runs to 13 residues. The V gene lost 6 bases and the J gene lost 5 bases, with 14 bases spanning the gap. The germline CDR1 and CDR2 sequences are SGHVS and FNYEAQ.